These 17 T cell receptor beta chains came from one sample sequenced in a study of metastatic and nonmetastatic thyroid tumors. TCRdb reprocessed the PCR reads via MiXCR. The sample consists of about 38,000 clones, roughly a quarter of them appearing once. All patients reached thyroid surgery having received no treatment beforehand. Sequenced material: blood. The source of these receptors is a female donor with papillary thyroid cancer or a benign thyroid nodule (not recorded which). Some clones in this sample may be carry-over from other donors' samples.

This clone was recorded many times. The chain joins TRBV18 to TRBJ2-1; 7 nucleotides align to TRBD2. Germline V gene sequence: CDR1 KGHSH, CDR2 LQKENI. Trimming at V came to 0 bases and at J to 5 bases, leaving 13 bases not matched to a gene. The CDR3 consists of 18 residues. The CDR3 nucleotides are TGTGCCAGCTCACCACCCTCAGGCGGGGGAGGATTGAACAATGAGCAGTTCTTC. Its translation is CASSPPSGGGGLNNEQFF.

The CDR3 here is CASSLGNYNEQFF. CDR3 bases: TGTGCCAGCAGCTTAGGCAATTACAATGAGCAGTTCTTC. This sequence joins TRBV11-3 and TRBJ2-1; no firm D call. CDR1 is SGHNT, CDR2 YENEEA, per germline. Trimming took 1 base from V and 4 from J, leaving 5 bases between them. This CDR3 is built from 13 residues.

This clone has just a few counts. The CDR3 DNA follows: TGTGCCAGCAGTGAAGCTGCAGGGAACACTGAAGCTTTCTTT. Amino acids: CASSEAAGNTEAFF. The chain is built from TRBV6-1 and TRBJ1-1; D not resolved. V dropped 0 bases and J dropped 1 base, with 6 bases sitting between them. This CDR3 is built from 14 residues. CDR1 is MNHNS, CDR2 SASEGT, per germline.

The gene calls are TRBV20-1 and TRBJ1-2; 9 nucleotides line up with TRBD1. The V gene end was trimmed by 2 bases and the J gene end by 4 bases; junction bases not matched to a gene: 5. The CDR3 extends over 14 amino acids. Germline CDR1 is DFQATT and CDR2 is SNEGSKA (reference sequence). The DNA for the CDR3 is TGCAGTGCTAGACTCACAGGGGGCGGCTATGGCTACACCTTC. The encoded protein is CSARLTGGGYGYTF.

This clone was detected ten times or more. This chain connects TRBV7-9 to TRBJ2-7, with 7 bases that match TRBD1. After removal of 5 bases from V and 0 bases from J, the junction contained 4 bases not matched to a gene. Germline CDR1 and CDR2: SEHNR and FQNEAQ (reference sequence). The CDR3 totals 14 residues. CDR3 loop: CASSPPGGSYEQYF. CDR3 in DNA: TGTGCCAGCAGCCCCCCAGGGGGCTCCTACGAGCAGTACTTC.

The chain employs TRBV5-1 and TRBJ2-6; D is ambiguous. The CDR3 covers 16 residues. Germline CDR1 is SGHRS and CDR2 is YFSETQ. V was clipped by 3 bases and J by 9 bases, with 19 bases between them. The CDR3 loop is CASSSANAAGNNVLTF. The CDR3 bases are TGCGCCAGCAGCTCCGCTAATGCAGCTGGGAACAACGTCCTGACTTTC.

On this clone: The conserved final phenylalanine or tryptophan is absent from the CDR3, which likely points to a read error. Here the CDR3 reads CAISTGLAGTDTQYS. CDR3 nucleotide sequence: TGTGCCATTAGTACGGGACTAGCGGGAACAGATACGCAGTATTCT. This chain links TRBV19 with TRBJ2-3; 13 positions match TRBD2. Germline-derived CDR1 and CDR2 are LNHDA and SQIVND (reference sequence). This CDR3 is 15 amino acids long.

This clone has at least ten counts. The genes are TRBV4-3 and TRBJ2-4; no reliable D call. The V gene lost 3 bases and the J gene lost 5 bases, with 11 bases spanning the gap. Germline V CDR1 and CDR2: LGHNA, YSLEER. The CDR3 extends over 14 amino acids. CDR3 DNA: TGCGCCAGCAGCCAGACTCTCCTGGAAAACATTCAGTACTTC. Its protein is CASSQTLLENIQYF.

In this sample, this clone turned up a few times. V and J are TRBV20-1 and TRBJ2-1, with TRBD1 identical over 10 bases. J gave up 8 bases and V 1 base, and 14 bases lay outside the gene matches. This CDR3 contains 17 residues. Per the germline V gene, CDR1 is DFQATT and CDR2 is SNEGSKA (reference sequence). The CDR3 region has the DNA TGCAGTGCTAGAGCCGGCGGGACAGGGGAAAATATTGATGAGCAGTTCTTC. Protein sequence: CSARAGGTGENIDEQFF.

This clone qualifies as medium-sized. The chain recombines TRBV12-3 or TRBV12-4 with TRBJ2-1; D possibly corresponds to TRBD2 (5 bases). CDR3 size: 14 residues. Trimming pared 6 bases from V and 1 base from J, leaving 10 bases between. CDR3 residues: CASRGAESYNEQFF. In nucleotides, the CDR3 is TGTGCCAGCAGAGGAGCGGAATCCTACAATGAGCAGTTCTTC.

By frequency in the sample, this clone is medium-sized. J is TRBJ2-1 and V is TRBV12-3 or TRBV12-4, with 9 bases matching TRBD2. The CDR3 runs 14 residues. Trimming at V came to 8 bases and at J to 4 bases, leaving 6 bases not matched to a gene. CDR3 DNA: TGTGCCAGCGGATATAGCGGGGGATACAATGAGCAGTTCTTC. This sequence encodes CASGYSGGYNEQFF.

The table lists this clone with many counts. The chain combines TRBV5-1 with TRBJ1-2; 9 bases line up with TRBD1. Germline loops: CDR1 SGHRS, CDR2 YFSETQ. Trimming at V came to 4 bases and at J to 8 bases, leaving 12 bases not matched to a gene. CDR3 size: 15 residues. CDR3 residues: CASSDPGQGVSGYTF. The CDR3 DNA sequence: TGCGCCAGCAGCGACCCGGGACAGGGAGTCTCGGGCTACACCTTC.

The CDR3: CAISEKTGSGPSADTQYF. For the CDR3, the DNA is TGTGCCATCAGTGAGAAAACCGGGAGTGGACCTAGCGCAGATACGCAGTATTTT. The rearrangement uses TRBV10-3 and TRBJ2-3, with D tentatively TRBD2 (6 bases). This CDR3 contains 18 residues. Germline CDR1 reads ENHRY; CDR2 reads SYGVKD. Trimming took off 2 bases at V and 4 bases at J, with 22 bases between the two ends.

The CDR3 region is CASSYSTSGELSSYNEQFF. The CDR3 nucleotides read TGTGCCAGCAGTTACTCGACTAGCGGTGAACTTAGCTCCTACAATGAGCAGTTCTTC. The chain joins TRBV6-2 or TRBV6-3 to TRBJ2-1; TRBD2 matches 9 bases. CDR3 length: 19 amino acids. Per the germline V gene, CDR1 is MNHEY and CDR2 is SVGEGT. The V gene end was trimmed by 0 bases and the J gene end by 0 bases; junction bases not matched to a gene: 9.

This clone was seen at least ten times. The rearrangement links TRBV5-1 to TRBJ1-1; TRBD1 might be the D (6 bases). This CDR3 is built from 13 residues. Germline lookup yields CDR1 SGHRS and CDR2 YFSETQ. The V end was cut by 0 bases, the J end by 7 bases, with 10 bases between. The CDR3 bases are TGCGCCAGCAGCTTGGGGGGGGCGGGTGAAGCTTTCTTT. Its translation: CASSLGGAGEAFF.

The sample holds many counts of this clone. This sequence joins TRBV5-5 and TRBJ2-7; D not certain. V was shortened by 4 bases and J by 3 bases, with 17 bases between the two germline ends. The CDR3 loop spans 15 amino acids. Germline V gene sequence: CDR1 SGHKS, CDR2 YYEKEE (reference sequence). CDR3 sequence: CASSAPTSANYEQYF. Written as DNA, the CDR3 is TGTGCCAGCAGCGCCCCCACGTCAGCTAACTACGAGCAGTACTTC.

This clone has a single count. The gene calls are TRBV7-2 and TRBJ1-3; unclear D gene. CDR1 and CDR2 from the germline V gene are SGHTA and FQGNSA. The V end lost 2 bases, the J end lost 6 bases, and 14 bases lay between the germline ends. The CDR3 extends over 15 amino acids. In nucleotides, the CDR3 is TGTGCCAGCAGCTTAACATGGGTATTGGTAAACACCATATATTTT. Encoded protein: CASSLTWVLVNTIYF.